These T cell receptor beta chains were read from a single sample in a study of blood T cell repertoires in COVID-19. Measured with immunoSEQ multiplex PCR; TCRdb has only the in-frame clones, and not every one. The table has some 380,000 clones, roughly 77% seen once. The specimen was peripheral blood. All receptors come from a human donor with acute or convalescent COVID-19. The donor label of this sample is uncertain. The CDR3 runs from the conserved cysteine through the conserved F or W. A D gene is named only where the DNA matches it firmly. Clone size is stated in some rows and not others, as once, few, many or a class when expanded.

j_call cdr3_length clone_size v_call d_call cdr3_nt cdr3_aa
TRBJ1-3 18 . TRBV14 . TGTGCCAGCAGCCATAGGAGCTTTGTACAGGGAGCTGGAAACACCATATATTTT CASSHRSFVQGAGNTIYF
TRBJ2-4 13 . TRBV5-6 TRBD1 TGTGCCAGCCTTGACAGGGGATTAAACATTCAGTACTTC CASLDRGLNIQYF
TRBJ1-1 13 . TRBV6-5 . TGTGCCAGCAGTTACCTTGCCCGGGCTGAAGCTTTCTTT CASSYLARAEAFF
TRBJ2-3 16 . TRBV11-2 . TGTGCCAGCAGCAGCAGGCCCCGGTTCACCACAGATACGCAGTATTTT CASSSRPRFTTDTQYF
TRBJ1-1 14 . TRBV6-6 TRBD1 TGTGCCAGCAGTTACCCATCCGTGGACAGGAAAGCTTTCTTT CASSYPSVDRKAFF
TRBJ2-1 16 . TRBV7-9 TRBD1 TGTGCCAGCAGCCCGGAGACAGGGGTGTCCTACAATGAGCAGTTCTTC CASSPETGVSYNEQFF
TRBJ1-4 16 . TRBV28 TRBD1 TGTGCCAGCAGACCTCTGCACGCAGGGGGAGTGGAAAAACTGTTTTTT CASRPLHAGGVEKLFF
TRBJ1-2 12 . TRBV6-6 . TGTGCCAGCAGCCCCCAGGGCGGAGGCTACACCTTC CASSPQGGGYTF
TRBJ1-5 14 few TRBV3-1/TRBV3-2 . TGTGCCAGCAGCCAAGGGGACACCAATCAGCCCCAGCATTTT CASSQGDTNQPQHF
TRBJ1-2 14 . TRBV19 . TGTGCCAGTAGTATGGGGGAGGAATACTATGGCTACACCTTC CASSMGEEYYGYTF
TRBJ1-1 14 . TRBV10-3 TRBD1 TGTGCCATCAGTCCCGGACAGGGGTTCACTGAAGCTTTCTTT CAISPGQGFTEAFF
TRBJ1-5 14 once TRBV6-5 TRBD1 TGTGCCAGCAGTCCCCAACAGGGGACTCAGCCCCAGCATTTT CASSPQQGTQPQHF
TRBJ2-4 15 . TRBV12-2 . TGTGCAAGTCGTCAGGACAGGATAGCCAAAAACATTCAGTACTTC CASRQDRIAKNIQYF
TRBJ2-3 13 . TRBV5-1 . TGCGCCAGCAGCTTTCAGGGCACAGATACGCAGTATTTT CASSFQGTDTQYF
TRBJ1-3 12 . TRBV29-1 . TGCAGCGCCAAAACTTATGGAAACACCATATATTTT CSAKTYGNTIYF
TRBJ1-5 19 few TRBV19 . TGTGCCAGTAGCCCCGGGCGGGGCCACGGTAGGGAAAGCAATCAGCCCCAGCATTTT CASSPGRGHGRESNQPQHF
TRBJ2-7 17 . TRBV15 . TGTGCCACCAGCCCCCTCGTTTCCACAGGGTCAACCTACGAGCAGTACTTC CATSPLVSTGSTYEQYF
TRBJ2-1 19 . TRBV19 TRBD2 TGTGCCAGTAGTATGAGGGGACTAGCGGGAGTTGGGGACTACAATGAGCAGTTCTTC CASSMRGLAGVGDYNEQFF
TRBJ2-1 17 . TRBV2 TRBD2 TGTGCCAGCAGTGAAAAGCTAGCGGGGGGTCAGGGCAATGAGCAGTTCTTC CASSEKLAGGQGNEQFF
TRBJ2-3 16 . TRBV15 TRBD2 TGTGCCACCAGCAGAGATGTTGGAGCGGGGGTGGATACGCAGTATTTT CATSRDVGAGVDTQYF
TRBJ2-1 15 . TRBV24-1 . TGTGCCACCAGTGATTTGCTAGTCCCCGTCGGTGAGCAGTTCTTC CATSDLLVPVGEQFF
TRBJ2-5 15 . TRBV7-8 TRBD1 TGTGCCAGCAGCTTAGATCAGGGGGTCAAAGAGACCCAGTACTTC CASSLDQGVKETQYF
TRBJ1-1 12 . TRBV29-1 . TGCAGCGGGGCCGTTGGGAGAACTGAAGCTTTCTTT CSGAVGRTEAFF
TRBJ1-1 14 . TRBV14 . TGTGCCAGCAGCCAAGAGCTTCGAGGGACTGAAGCTTTCTTT CASSQELRGTEAFF
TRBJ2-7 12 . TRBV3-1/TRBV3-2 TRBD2 TGTGCCAGCCAGCGGGGGGGCTACGAGCAGTACTTC CASQRGGYEQYF
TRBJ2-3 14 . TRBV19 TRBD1 TGTGCCAGTTGGGACAGGGGGGGCACAGATACGCAGTATTTT CASWDRGGTDTQYF
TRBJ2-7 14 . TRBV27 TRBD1 TGTGCCAGCAGGCGAGGACAGGGATTTGGGGAGCAGTACTTC CASRRGQGFGEQYF
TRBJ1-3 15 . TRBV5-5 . TGTGCCAGCAGCCGACAGGAGAGCTCTGGAAACACCATATATTTT CASSRQESSGNTIYF